This T cell receptor (beta chain) was identified during a study of T cells in Graves' hyperthyroidism and ophthalmopathy. Study-wide background: Peripheral blood sampling occurred at initial diagnosis, before any treatment. General observations from the study: The model identified upcoming ophthalmopathy a median approximately seven months ahead of onset. Most thyroid clonotypes that were expanded above 0.001 also turned up in blood.

Not enrolled were patients with uncontrolled infection, other autoimmune disease, pregnancy or lactation. Ten or more counts support this clonotype. Its antigen is not identified. What was amplified from RNA transcripts were TCR beta CDR3 regions. When the TCR CDR3 underwent first-round RT-PCR, the HTBI primer set was used. TCRdb processed the multiplex PCR reads anew with MiXCR; each CDR3 protein has one entry. The data show roughly 640,000 distinct CDR3 sequences, about a sixth seen once. V lost 4 bases and J lost 2; bases outside the gene matches: 11. Germline V gene sequence: CDR1 SGHTA, CDR2 FQGNSA. The CDR3 totals 17 residues.

This TCR was sampled from a woman in her forties with Graves' ophthalmopathy. This chain links TRBV7-2 with TRBJ1-3, with 7 bases identical to TRBD1. Sequencing was carried out using blood. In DNA form, the CDR3 reads TGTGCCAGCAGCTCATCATCCACCGACAGGGCTGGAAACACCATATATTTT. Translation: CASSSSSTDRAGNTIYF.